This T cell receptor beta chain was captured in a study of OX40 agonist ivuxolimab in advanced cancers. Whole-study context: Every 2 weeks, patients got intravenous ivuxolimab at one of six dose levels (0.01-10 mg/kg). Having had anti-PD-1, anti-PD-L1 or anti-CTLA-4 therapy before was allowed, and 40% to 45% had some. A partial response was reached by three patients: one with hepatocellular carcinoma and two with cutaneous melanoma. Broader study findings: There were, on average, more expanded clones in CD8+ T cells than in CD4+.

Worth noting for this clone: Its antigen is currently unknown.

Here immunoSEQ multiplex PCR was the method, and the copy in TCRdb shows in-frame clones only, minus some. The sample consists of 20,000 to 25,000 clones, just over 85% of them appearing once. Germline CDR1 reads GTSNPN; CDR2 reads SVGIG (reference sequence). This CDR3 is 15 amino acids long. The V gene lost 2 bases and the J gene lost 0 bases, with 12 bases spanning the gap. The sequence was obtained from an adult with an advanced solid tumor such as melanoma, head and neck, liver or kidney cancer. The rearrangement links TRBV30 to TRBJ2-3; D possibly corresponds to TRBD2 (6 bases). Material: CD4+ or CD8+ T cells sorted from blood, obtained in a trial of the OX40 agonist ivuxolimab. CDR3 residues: CAWSTAGLSTDTQYF. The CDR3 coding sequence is TGTGCCTGGAGTACAGCGGGCCTTAGCACAGATACGCAGTATTTT.